Each of the 9 T cell receptor beta chains below was sequenced from the same sample in a study of T cells in Graves' hyperthyroidism and ophthalmopathy. The investigators amplified TCR beta CDR3 regions from RNA transcripts. The primer set for the first-round RT-PCR of the TCR CDR3 was HTBI. Each CDR3 protein is one row after TCRdb ran MiXCR on the multiplex PCR reads. The repertoire holds 450,000 to 700,000 distinct CDR3 sequences, with around 42% as singletons. The sample comprised peripheral blood or thyroid tissue (not recorded which). The receptors derive from a woman under 30 with Graves' hyperthyroidism.

This clonotype was seen at least ten times. The chain joins TRBV19 to TRBJ1-1; 7 bases are shared with TRBD1. CDR1 LNHDA and CDR2 SQIVND come from the germline V gene (reference sequence). Trimming cost V 7 bases and J 6 bases; bases outside gene matches: 8. The CDR3 covers 13 residues. CDR3 sequence reads: CASILGTEPEAFF. DNA for the CDR3: TGTGCCAGTATCCTAGGGACAGAGCCTGAAGCTTTCTTT.

V is TRBV29-1 and J is TRBJ1-6; tentative D call: TRBD1 (5 bases). Germline CDR1 SQVTM, CDR2 ANQGSEA. This CDR3 is 14 amino acids long. The ends were cut back, 6 bases at V and 10 bases at J, with 19 bases in the middle. The CDR3 coding sequence is TGCAGCGTCCTCGCCGGGACTAGCGCCTCACCCCTCCACTTT. This translates into CSVLAGTSASPLHF.

To note about this clonotype: The germline gene is not matched at one end of the junction; a read error may be the cause. J is TRBJ2-7 and V is TRBV6-5; 10 bases agree with TRBD2. The J call may be faulty, since TRBJ2-1 better matches the DNA end. This CDR3 contains 14 residues. Germline V CDR1 and CDR2: MNHEY, SVGAGI. CDR3 sequence (DNA): TGTGTCAGCAGCTCTCTAGCGGGAGCCGATGAGCAGTTCTTC. Residues: CVSSSLAGADEQFF.

In this sample, this clonotype turned up a few times. V and J are TRBV27 and TRBJ1-1; TRBD1 matches at 8 bases. The junction had 4 bases not matched to a gene; V was cut back by 7 bases and J by 0 bases. Germline-derived CDR1 and CDR2 are MNHEY and SMNVEV (reference sequence). This CDR3 comprises 14 residues. The CDR3 region is CASNRQGMNTEAFF. The CDR3 DNA is TGTGCCAGCAATCGACAGGGGATGAACACTGAAGCTTTCTTT.

The V and J genes are TRBV11-1 and TRBJ2-7; maybe TRBD1 (5 bases). From germline, CDR1 is SGHAT and CDR2 FQDESV (reference sequence). The CDR3 has 10 amino acids. CDR3 bases: TGTGCAGGGGCGCGAAACGAGCAGTACTTC. The encoded protein is CAGARNEQYF.

This clonotype was recorded once. The chain joins TRBV29-1 to TRBJ2-1, with D perhaps assigned TRBD1 or TRBD2 (5 bases each). Per germline, CDR1 SQVTM and CDR2 ANQGSEA. CDR3 size: 12 residues. Trimming removed 5 bases from V and 11 bases from J, with 16 bases in between. In DNA form, the CDR3 reads TGCAGCGTTAGGGCAGGGAGATCTCAGCAGTTCTTC. The encoded protein is CSVRAGRSQQFF.

In the case of this clonotype: This may be a read error: a much more frequent sequence differs by one nucleotide. The rearrangement uses TRBV15 and TRBJ2-7; D could derive from TRBD1 or TRBD2 (6 bases each). This CDR3 is built from 14 residues. Trimming shortened V by 9 bases and J by 5 bases, and 20 bases separated the two germline ends. CDR1 is LNHNV, CDR2 YYDKDF, per germline (reference sequence). This CDR3 reads CATGLGAGVHEQYF. The CDR3 DNA reads as TGTGCCACGGGACTCGGGGCAGGGGTTCACGAGCAGTACTTC.

Note on this clonotype: No conserved phenylalanine or tryptophan ends this CDR3, so it is likely a read error. V is TRBV24-1 and J is TRBJ1-1; TRBD1 aligns across 7 bases. V shed 7 bases and J 5 bases; nucleotides not matched to a gene: 9. This CDR3 is 14 amino acids long. Per the germline V gene, CDR1 is KGHDR and CDR2 is SFDVKD. DNA of the CDR3: TGTGCCACCAGCTCGAACAGGGGAGATACTGAAGCTTTCCTT. Its translation: CATSSNRGDTEAFL.

The table lists this clonotype with many counts. The chain carries TRBV12-3 or TRBV12-4 and TRBJ1-6; maybe TRBD1 (6 bases). With 6 bases removed from V and 10 bases from J, the gap between germline ends came to 13 bases. CDR3 length: 13 residues. The CDR3 loop reads CASRATGKSPLHF. CDR3 bases: TGTGCCAGCAGGGCAACAGGGAAATCACCCCTCCACTTT.